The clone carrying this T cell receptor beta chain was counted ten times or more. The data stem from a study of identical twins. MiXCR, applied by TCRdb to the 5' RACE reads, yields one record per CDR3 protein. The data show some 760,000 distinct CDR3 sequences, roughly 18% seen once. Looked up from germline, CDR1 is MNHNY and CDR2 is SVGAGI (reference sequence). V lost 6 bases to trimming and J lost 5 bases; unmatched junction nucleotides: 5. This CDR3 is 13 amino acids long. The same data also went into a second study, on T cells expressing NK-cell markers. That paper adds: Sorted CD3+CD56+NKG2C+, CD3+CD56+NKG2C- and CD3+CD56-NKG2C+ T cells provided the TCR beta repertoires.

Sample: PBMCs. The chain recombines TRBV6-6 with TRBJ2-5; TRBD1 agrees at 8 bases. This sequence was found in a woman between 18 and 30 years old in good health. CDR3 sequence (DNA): TGTGCCAGCAGCGACAGGGGAGAGGAGACCCAGTACTTC. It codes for CASSDRGEETQYF.